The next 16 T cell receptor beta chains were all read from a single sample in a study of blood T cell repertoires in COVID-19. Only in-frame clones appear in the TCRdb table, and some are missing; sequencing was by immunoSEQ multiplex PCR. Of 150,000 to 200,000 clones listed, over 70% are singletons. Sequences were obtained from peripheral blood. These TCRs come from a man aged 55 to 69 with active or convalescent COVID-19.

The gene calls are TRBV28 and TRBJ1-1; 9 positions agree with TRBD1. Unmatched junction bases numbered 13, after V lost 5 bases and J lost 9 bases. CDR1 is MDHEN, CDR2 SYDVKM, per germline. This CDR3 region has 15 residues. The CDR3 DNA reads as TGTGCCAGCAGTCCGCGGACAGGGGTGGGATTTAAAGCTTTCTTT. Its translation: CASSPRTGVGFKAFF.

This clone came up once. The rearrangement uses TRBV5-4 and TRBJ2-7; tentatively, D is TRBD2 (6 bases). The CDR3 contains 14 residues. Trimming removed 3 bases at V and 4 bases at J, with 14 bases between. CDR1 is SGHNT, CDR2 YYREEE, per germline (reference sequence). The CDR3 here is CASSSDLARYEQYF. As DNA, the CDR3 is TGTGCCAGCAGCTCTGATCTAGCGAGATACGAGCAGTACTTC. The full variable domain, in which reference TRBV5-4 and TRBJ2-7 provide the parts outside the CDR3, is ETGVTQSPTHLIKTRGQQVTLRCSSQSGHNTVSWYQQALGQGPQFIFQYYREEENGRGNFPPRFSGLQFPNYSSELNVNALELDDSALYLCASSSDLARYEQYFGPGTRLTVT.

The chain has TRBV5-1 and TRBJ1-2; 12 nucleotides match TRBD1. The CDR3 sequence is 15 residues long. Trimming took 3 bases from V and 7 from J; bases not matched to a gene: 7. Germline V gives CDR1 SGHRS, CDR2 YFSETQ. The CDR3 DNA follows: TGCGCCAGCAGCTATCCGGGACAGGGGGCAATTGGCTACACCTTC. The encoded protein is CASSYPGQGAIGYTF.

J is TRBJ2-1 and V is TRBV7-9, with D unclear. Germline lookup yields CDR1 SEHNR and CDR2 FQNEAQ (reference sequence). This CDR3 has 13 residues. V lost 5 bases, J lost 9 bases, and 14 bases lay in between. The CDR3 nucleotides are TGTGCCAGCAGCCGCGTCGGTCCGGGTGAGCAGTTCTTC. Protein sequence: CASSRVGPGEQFF.

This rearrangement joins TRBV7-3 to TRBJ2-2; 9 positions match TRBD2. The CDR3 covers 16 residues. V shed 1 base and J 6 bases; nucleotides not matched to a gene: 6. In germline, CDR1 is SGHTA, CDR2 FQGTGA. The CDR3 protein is CASSLNPSGVSGELFF. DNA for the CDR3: TGTGCCAGCAGCTTAAATCCTAGCGGGGTCTCCGGGGAGCTGTTTTTT.

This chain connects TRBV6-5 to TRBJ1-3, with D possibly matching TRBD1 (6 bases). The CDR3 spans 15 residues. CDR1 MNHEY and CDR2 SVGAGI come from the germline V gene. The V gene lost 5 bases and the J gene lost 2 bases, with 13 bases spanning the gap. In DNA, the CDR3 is TGTGCCAGCAGTCCGGACAGCGCCCCTGGAAACACCATATATTTT. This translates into CASSPDSAPGNTIYF.

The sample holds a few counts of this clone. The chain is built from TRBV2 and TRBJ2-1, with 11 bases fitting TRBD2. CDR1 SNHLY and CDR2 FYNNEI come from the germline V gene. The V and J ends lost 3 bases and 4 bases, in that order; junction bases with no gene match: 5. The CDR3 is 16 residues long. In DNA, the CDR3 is TGTGCCAGCAGTGATAGGCGGACTAGCGGGTACAATGAGCAGTTCTTC. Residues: CASSDRRTSGYNEQFF.

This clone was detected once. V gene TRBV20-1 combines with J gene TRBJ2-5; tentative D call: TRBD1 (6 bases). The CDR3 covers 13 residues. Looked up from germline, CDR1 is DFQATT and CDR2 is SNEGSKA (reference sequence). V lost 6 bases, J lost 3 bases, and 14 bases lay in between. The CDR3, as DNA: TGCAGTGCCAGTACAGAGGGGGAAGAGACCCAGTACTTC. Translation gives CSASTEGEETQYF.

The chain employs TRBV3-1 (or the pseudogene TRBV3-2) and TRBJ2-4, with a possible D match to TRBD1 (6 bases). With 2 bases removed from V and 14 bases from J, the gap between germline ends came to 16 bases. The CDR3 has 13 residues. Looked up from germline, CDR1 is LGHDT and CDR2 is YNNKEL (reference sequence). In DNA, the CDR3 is TGTGCCAGCAGCCAATCGGTGGACAGTACAAAGTACTTC. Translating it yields CASSQSVDSTKYF.

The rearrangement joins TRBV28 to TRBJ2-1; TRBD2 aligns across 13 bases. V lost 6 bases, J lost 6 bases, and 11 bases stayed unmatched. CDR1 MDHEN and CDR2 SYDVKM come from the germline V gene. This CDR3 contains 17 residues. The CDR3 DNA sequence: TGTGCCAGCAGCCACCCTCTACTAGCGGGAGGGCCCAATGAGCAGTTCTTC. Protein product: CASSHPLLAGGPNEQFF.

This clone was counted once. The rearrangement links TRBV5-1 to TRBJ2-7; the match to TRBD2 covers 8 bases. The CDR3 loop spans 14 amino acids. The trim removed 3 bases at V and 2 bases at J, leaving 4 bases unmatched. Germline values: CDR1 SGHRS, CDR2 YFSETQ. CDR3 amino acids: CASSSRTSTYEQYF. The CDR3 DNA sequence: TGCGCCAGCAGCTCCCGGACTAGCACCTACGAGCAGTACTTC.

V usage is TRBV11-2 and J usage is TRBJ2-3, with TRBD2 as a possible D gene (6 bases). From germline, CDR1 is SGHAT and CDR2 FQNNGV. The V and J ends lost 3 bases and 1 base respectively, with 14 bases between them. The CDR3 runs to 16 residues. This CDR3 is CASSFGGWEGTDTQYF. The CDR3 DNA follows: TGTGCCAGCAGCTTCGGTGGGTGGGAGGGCACAGATACGCAGTATTTT.

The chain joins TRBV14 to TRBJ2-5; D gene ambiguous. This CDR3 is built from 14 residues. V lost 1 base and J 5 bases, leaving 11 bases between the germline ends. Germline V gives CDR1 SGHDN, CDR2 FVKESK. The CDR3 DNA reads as TGTGCCAGCAGCCAAGTCAGGATCAGGGAGACCCAGTACTTC. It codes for CASSQVRIRETQYF.

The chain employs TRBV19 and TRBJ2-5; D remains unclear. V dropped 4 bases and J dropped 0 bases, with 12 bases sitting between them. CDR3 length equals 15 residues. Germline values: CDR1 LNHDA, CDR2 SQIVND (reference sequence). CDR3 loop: CASSSDFRYQETQYF. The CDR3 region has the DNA TGTGCCAGTAGTAGTGATTTCCGGTACCAAGAGACCCAGTACTTC.

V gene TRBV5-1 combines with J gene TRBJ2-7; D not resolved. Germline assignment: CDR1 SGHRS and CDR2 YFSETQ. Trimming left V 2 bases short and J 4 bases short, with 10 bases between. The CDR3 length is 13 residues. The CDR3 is CASSFSGDYEQYF. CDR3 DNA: TGCGCCAGCAGCTTCTCAGGTGATTACGAGCAGTACTTC.

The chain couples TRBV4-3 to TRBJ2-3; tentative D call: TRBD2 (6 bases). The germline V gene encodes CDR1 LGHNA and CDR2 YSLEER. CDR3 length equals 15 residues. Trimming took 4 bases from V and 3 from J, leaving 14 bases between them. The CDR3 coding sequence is TGCGCCAGCAGCCCTACTAGCTTGGGGACAGATACGCAGTATTTT. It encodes CASSPTSLGTDTQYF.